The entry that follows covers one T cell receptor beta chain sequence. This sample is part of a study of T cell responses to AZD1222 COVID-19 vaccine. The overall study: Investigators merged groups given second doses at roughly 4 or roughly 12 weeks.

The protocol was immunoSEQ multiplex PCR, while the TCRdb copy is restricted to in-frame clones and leaves out a portion. This sample has 100,000 or so clones; 82% occur once, and the top ten carry around 5.1%. Trimming took 4 bases from V and 3 from J, leaving 9 bases between them. This CDR3 has 13 amino acids. The V call is TRBV12-3 or TRBV12-4, the J call TRBJ1-1; D unclear. This receptor was obtained from an adult in good health. The input for sequencing was peripheral blood, taken on day 0 of AZD1222 vaccination. This CDR3 reads CASSYTSDTEAFF. The CDR3, as DNA: TGTGCCAGCAGTTATACCTCGGACACTGAAGCTTTCTTT.